This T cell receptor beta chain was sequenced for a study of cytomegalovirus exposure and HLA in healthy donors. A single count supports this clone. Its antigen is undetermined. Study-wide results and limits: Specificity for CMV antigens was confirmed in vitro for a few of the CMV-associated chains. Common viral pathogens (according to a later analysis) appeared linked to several of the most significant clusters.

The CDR3 sequence is 12 residues long. V dropped 5 bases and J dropped 7 bases, with 11 bases sitting between them. Germline CDR1 and CDR2: SGHVS and FNYEAQ. The PCR was carried out with 60 Vbeta primers and 13 Jbeta primers. TCRdb's table, derived via immunoSEQ multiplex PCR, lists solely in-frame clones and lacks some. The sample has around 140,000 clones, roughly four fifths seen once. V is TRBV7-6 and J is TRBJ1-1; D is possibly TRBD1 (6 bases). Sequences were obtained from PBMCs. The sequence derives from a male donor in good health and CMV-seronegative. CDR3 sequence: CASSLRGGEAFF. DNA of the CDR3: TGTGCCAGCAGCCTCAGGGGCGGTGAAGCTTTCTTT. The entire variable domain, with the rest obtained from reference TRBV7-6 and TRBJ1-1, is as follows: GAGVSQSPRYKVTKRGQDVALRCDPISGHVSLYWYRQALGQGPEFLTYFNYEAQQDKSGLPNDRFSAERPEGSISTLTIQRTEQRDSAMYRCASSLRGGEAFFGQGTRLTVV.